This T cell receptor (beta chain) emerged from a study of blood T cell repertoires in COVID-19. Study-wide context: Whether acute or convalescent, the COVID-19 samples came from the United States, Italy and Spain. PBMCs, B-cell-depleted T cells, or T cells were the source of the cDNA or gDNA that made up the material.

The V end lost 3 bases, the J end lost 6 bases, and 13 bases lay between the germline ends. CDR3 length equals 13 residues. Germline V lookup: CDR1 SQVTM, CDR2 ANQGSEA. Across under 25 US areas, participants ranged in age from roughly 18 to 89 years. Cohorts were assigned according to the clinical history that participants reported. Generated by immunoSEQ multiplex PCR, the TCRdb table keeps only in-frame clones and is missing some. The sample lists about 470,000 clones, roughly nine tenths occurring once. The chain combines TRBV29-1 with TRBJ2-3, with a tentative D call TRBD1 (6 bases). The sequenced material came from PBMCs or T cells enriched from blood (not recorded which). The receptor was derived from a woman between 18 and 30 years old who had recovered from COVID-19. CDR3 nucleotides: TGCAGCGTTGAGGGGACACGCAAGGATACGCAGTATTTT. Protein: CSVEGTRKDTQYF.